What follows are 20 T cell receptor beta chains derived from one specimen sequenced in a study of cytomegalovirus exposure and HLA in healthy donors. 60 Vbeta and 13 Jbeta primers were used in PCR. Here immunoSEQ multiplex PCR was the method, and the copy in TCRdb shows in-frame clones only, minus some. The top ten clones hold approximately 3% of a sample with some 140,000 clones, about four fifths of them seen once. Material: PBMCs. These receptors were collected from a man aged 18 to 30 in good health and CMV-seronegative.

The chain carries TRBV18 and TRBJ2-1; D gene unclear. This CDR3 is built from 12 residues. Trimming shortened V by 6 bases and J by 8 bases, and 11 bases separated the two germline ends. Germline values: CDR1 KGHSH, CDR2 LQKENI. The CDR3 spells CASSAAGYEQFF. CDR3 nucleotides: TGTGCCAGCTCGGCGGCTGGGTATGAGCAGTTCTTC.

V usage is TRBV2 and J usage is TRBJ2-7; D perhaps matches TRBD2 (5 bases). Trimming cost V 7 bases and J 3 bases, with 19 bases left between them. CDR3 length: 15 residues. Germline-derived CDR1 and CDR2 are SNHLY and FYNNEI. CDR3 sequence: CASTSQEGLSYEQYF. In DNA, the CDR3 is TGTGCCAGCACCTCACAAGAGGGTCTGAGCTACGAGCAGTACTTC.

The chain recombines TRBV5-1 with TRBJ2-1; a possible D gene is TRBD2 (6 bases). Trimming left V 0 bases short and J 3 bases short, with 10 bases between. CDR1 is SGHRS, CDR2 YFSETQ, per germline. The CDR3 totals 15 residues. The CDR3 DNA follows: TGCGCCAGCAGCTTGGTGGTAGCGGTCTACAATGAGCAGTTCTTC. Its translation: CASSLVVAVYNEQFF.

The V and J genes are TRBV29-1 and TRBJ2-3; the D is unclear. The CDR3 spans 12 residues. Germline loops: CDR1 SQVTM, CDR2 ANQGSEA. V was trimmed by 7 bases and J by 2 bases, leaving 10 bases between them. CDR3 coding DNA: TGCAGCGCCAATACTTTCACAGATACGCAGTATTTT. Translated: CSANTFTDTQYF.

The V and J genes are TRBV28 and TRBJ1-3; D call uncertain. Germline V gives CDR1 MDHEN, CDR2 SYDVKM. V lost 8 bases to trimming and J lost 4 bases, with 21 bases between them. The CDR3 extends over 16 amino acids. The CDR3 loop is CASRTGSHLQGNTIYF. Written as DNA, the CDR3 is TGTGCCAGCCGCACGGGGTCCCACCTACAAGGAAACACCATATATTTT.

The V call is TRBV18, the J call TRBJ1-2; 10 bases agree with TRBD1. J lost 4 bases, V lost 3 bases, and 5 bases had no gene match. From germline, CDR1 is KGHSH and CDR2 LQKENI. CDR3 length: 15 amino acids. The CDR3 spells CASSPGTGVIYGYTF. In DNA form, the CDR3 reads TGTGCCAGCTCACCGGGGACAGGGGTAATCTATGGCTACACCTTC.

This chain joins TRBV15 and TRBJ1-5, with D unclear. V was shortened by 2 bases and J by 2 bases, with 16 bases between the two germline ends. The CDR3 spans 17 residues. Germline CDR1 LNHNV, CDR2 YYDKDF (reference sequence). The CDR3 is CATSRRSGEAGNQPQHF. CDR3 sequence (DNA): TGTGCCACCAGCAGACGTAGTGGGGAGGCGGGCAATCAGCCCCAGCATTTT.

This clone was observed a handful of times. The CDR3 bases are TGTGCCAGCAGTTTACGGGGGACCTACGAGCAGTACGTC. Protein sequence: CASSLRGTYEQYV. The chain links TRBV28 to TRBJ2-7; the D gene is possibly TRBD2 (6 bases). Between the trimmed V and J ends, which lost 2 bases and 2 bases, there was a span of 7 bases. This CDR3 region has 13 residues. Germline-derived CDR1 and CDR2 are MDHEN and SYDVKM.

CDR3 protein: CASSRARYEQYF. CDR3 bases: TGTGCCAGCAGCCGGGCCCGTTACGAGCAGTACTTC. The chain recombines TRBV14 with TRBJ2-7; D is unclear. CDR1 is SGHDN, CDR2 FVKESK, per germline. The CDR3 consists of 12 residues. Trimming stripped 4 bases from V and 4 bases from J, with 8 bases between.

This chain links TRBV6-5 with TRBJ2-3, with D perhaps matching TRBD2 (6 bases). In germline, CDR1 is MNHEY, CDR2 SVGAGI. This CDR3 is 15 amino acids long. The ends were cut back, 5 bases at V and 0 bases at J, with 12 bases in the middle. The CDR3 DNA sequence: TGTGCCAGCAGTCTCTCAGGGACTAGCACAGATACGCAGTATTTT. Translating gives CASSLSGTSTDTQYF.

V gene TRBV6-5 combines with J gene TRBJ1-2; D is possibly TRBD1 (6 bases). This CDR3 is built from 14 residues. Per the germline V gene, CDR1 is MNHEY and CDR2 is SVGAGI. V lost 5 bases, J lost 4 bases, and 14 bases lay in between. In nucleotides, the CDR3 is TGTGCCAGCAGTAATGGGGGGGCCGGCTATGGCTACACCTTC. Amino acids: CASSNGGAGYGYTF.

The chain couples TRBV27 to TRBJ2-1, with 10 nucleotides matching TRBD2. Germline V lookup: CDR1 MNHEY, CDR2 SMNVEV (reference sequence). J lost 5 bases, V lost 5 bases, and 3 bases had no gene match. This CDR3 spans 14 amino acids. CDR3: CASSLGLADNEQFF. In nucleotides, the CDR3 is TGTGCCAGCAGTCTCGGACTAGCGGACAATGAGCAGTTCTTC.

The chain links TRBV5-1 to TRBJ1-5; 7 nucleotides line up with TRBD1. V lost 3 bases to trimming and J lost 2 bases; unmatched junction nucleotides: 2. CDR3 length: 14 amino acids. Germline assignment: CDR1 SGHRS and CDR2 YFSETQ. The CDR3 loop reads CASSWQGGNQPQHF. The CDR3 DNA sequence: TGCGCCAGCAGCTGGCAGGGGGGCAATCAGCCCCAGCATTTT.

The chain combines TRBV28 with TRBJ1-2; TRBD1 aligns across 10 bases. V lost 5 bases, J lost 8 bases, and 20 bases stayed unmatched. The CDR3 extends over 18 amino acids. Looked up from germline, CDR1 is MDHEN and CDR2 is SYDVKM. The CDR3 protein is CASSPPPIDRGRGRGYTF. CDR3 sequence (DNA): TGTGCCAGCAGTCCACCCCCAATAGACAGGGGGCGTGGACGGGGCTACACCTTC.

This chain connects TRBV7-3 to TRBJ2-7; 9 bases match TRBD1. The CDR3 sequence is 14 residues long. V dropped 2 bases and J dropped 2; count of bases not matched to a gene: 1. Germline V gene sequence: CDR1 SGHTA, CDR2 FQGTGA. This chain's CDR3 is CASSLGTGPYEQYF. CDR3 sequence (DNA): TGTGCCAGCAGCTTAGGGACAGGGCCCTACGAGCAGTACTTC. Full variable domain (outside the CDR3, taken from reference TRBV7-3 and TRBJ2-7): GAGVSQTPSNKVTEKGKYVELRCDPISGHTALYWYRQSLGQGPEFLIYFQGTGAADDSGLPNDRFFAVRPEGSVSTLKIQRTERGDSAVYLCASSLGTGPYEQYFGPGTRLTVT.

There are a few counts of this clone. The chain joins TRBV4-1 to TRBJ2-3; 7 bases map to TRBD1. This CDR3 contains 19 residues. Looked up from germline, CDR1 is MGHRA and CDR2 is YSYEKL. The junction had 16 bases not matched to a gene; V was cut back by 2 bases and J by 2 bases. CDR3 region: CASSQLGQTLQTFTDTQYF. The CDR3 region has the DNA TGCGCCAGCAGCCAATTGGGACAGACCTTACAGACGTTCACAGATACGCAGTATTTT.

The chain uses TRBV4-1 and TRBJ1-5, with D possibly being TRBD1 (5 bases). This CDR3 region has 13 residues. The V and J ends lost 5 bases and 5 bases respectively, with 10 bases between them. The germline CDR1 and CDR2 sequences are MGHRA and YSYEKL. CDR3 loop: CASSVSRDQPQHF. CDR3 DNA sequence: TGCGCCAGCAGCGTCAGCAGGGATCAGCCCCAGCATTTT.

This chain connects TRBV6-5 to TRBJ2-5; 9 nucleotides match TRBD1. J was trimmed by 2 bases and V by 5 bases; bases with no gene match: 3. The V gene's germline CDR1 is MNHEY and CDR2 SVGAGI. The CDR3 has 14 residues. This CDR3 reads CASSQQGAQETQYF. CDR3 DNA: TGTGCCAGCAGTCAACAGGGGGCGCAAGAGACCCAGTACTTC.

V usage is TRBV29-1 and J usage is TRBJ2-3; D remains unclear. Deletions cut 7 bases from V and 5 bases from J, with 7 bases between. CDR3 length: 10 residues. Germline values: CDR1 SQVTM, CDR2 ANQGSEA. CDR3: CSGAGDTQYF. As DNA, the CDR3 is TGCAGCGGAGCTGGAGATACGCAGTATTTT.

The rearrangement uses TRBV6-4 and TRBJ2-5; possible D gene TRBD2, 5 bases. V was cut by 6 bases and J by 4 bases, with 24 bases left in between. This CDR3 is built from 17 residues. The germline gives CDR1 MRHNA, CDR2 SNTAGT. CDR3 residues: CASSPTRILGSPETQYF. CDR3 nucleotides: TGTGCCAGCAGCCCTACGCGGATACTGGGGAGTCCAGAGACCCAGTACTTC.